A selection of T cell receptor beta chains follows, all from one sample in a study of T cells after yellow fever vaccination. TCRdb redid the calling of the 5' RACE reads with MiXCR, one entry per CDR3 protein. The sample has around 260,000 distinct CDR3 sequences, about 5.2% seen once. The sample here was CD4+ T cells sorted from PBMCs, taken on the day of the yellow fever booster vaccination. The receptor source for this set is a man between 18 and 29 years old who received the YFV17D yellow fever vaccine. Each CDR3 is given with its conserved first and last residue. The order of the fields is clone size, CDR3 length, J gene, V gene, D gene, CDR3 protein, CDR3 DNA. A D gene is named only where the DNA matches it firmly. Clone size is given for some rows only: seen once, a few or many times, or a class if the clone is expanded.

many	14	TRBJ2-6	TRBV20-1	.	CSASLAAGANVLTF	TGCAGTGCTAGCCTCGCAGCTGGGGCCAACGTCCTGACTTTC
.	15	TRBJ1-2	TRBV4-3	.	CASSQDGRPEGGYTF	TGCGCCAGCAGCCAAGACGGGCGTCCGGAAGGCGGCTACACCTTC
many	15	TRBJ1-2	TRBV4-3	TRBD1	CASSQGTGGSYGYTF	TGCGCCAGCAGCCAAGGGACAGGTGGGAGCTATGGCTACACCTTC
many	14	TRBJ1-5	TRBV12-3/TRBV12-4	TRBD1	CASSLTGGKQPQHF	TGTGCCAGCAGCCTGACAGGGGGCAAGCAGCCCCAGCATTTT
many	14	TRBJ1-6	TRBV20-1	.	CSARVPVYNSPLHF	TGCAGTGCTAGGGTTCCAGTTTATAATTCACCCCTCCACTTT
few	16	TRBJ2-7	TRBV4-3	TRBD2	CASSQVSGGPPYEQYF	TGCGCCAGCAGCCAAGTTTCGGGGGGGCCCCCCTACGAGCAGTACTTC
.	15	TRBJ1-1	TRBV3-2	.	CASSQGQGSNTEAFF	TGTGCCAGCAGCCAAGGACAGGGGTCAAACACTGAAGCTTTCTTT
many	14	TRBJ2-7	TRBV5-1	.	CASSLDGISYEQYF	TGCGCCAGCAGCTTGGATGGTATCTCCTACGAGCAGTACTTC
.	13	TRBJ2-3	TRBV3-1	.	CASCKRVADTQYF	TGTGCCAGCTGCAAACGGGTCGCTGATACGCAGTATTTT
.	13	TRBJ2-7	TRBV7-6	.	CASSVSFRTEQYF	TGTGCCAGCAGCGTTAGCTTCCGGACCGAGCAGTACTTC
many	12	TRBJ2-7	TRBV15	.	CATSRDRYEQYF	TGTGCCACCAGCAGAGATCGCTACGAGCAGTACTTC
many	15	TRBJ1-2	TRBV12-3/TRBV12-4	.	CASSFGRGPVGGYTF	TGTGCCAGCAGTTTTGGGCGGGGGCCGGTAGGAGGCTACACCTTC
many	15	TRBJ2-3	TRBV20-1	TRBD2	CSARHGGGAGDTQYF	TGCAGTGCTAGACACGGCGGGGGGGCCGGGGATACGCAGTATTTT
many	15	TRBJ1-5	TRBV7-2	.	CASSFGSRGNQPQHF	TGTGCCAGCAGCTTTGGTAGTCGGGGCAATCAGCCCCAGCATTTT
.	18	TRBJ2-3	TRBV7-2	TRBD2	CASSLRSPRLAGTDTRYF	TGTGCCAGCAGCTTAAGGTCCCCCCGACTAGCGGGCACAGATACGCGGTATTTT
.	13	TRBJ2-5	TRBV20-1	.	CSAPRTGQETQYF	TGCAGTGCTCCCCGGACGGGCCAGGAGACCCAGTACTTC
few	13	TRBJ2-5	TRBV18	.	CASSPPASETQYF	TGTGCCAGCTCACCACCAGCGTCTGAGACCCAGTACTTC
many	16	TRBJ1-4	TRBV27	.	CASSPPAGSGVGKLFF	TGTGCCAGCAGTCCACCTGCCGGGAGCGGGGTCGGAAAACTGTTTTTT
.	12	TRBJ2-5	TRBV20-1	.	CSAQIVQETQYF	TGCAGTGCTCAGATAGTCCAAGAGACCCAGTACTTC
few	15	TRBJ2-5	TRBV5-1	.	CASSLVLGPQETQYF	TGCGCCAGCAGCTTGGTGCTAGGGCCCCAAGAGACCCAGTACTTC